This T cell receptor beta chain was found in a study of cytomegalovirus exposure and HLA in healthy donors. Study findings and constraints: In an earlier analysis, productive rearrangement rates for most beta V segments clustered near 90% or 30%.

The CDR3 runs 14 residues. From germline, CDR1 is MDHEN and CDR2 SYDVKM. With 6 bases clipped from V and 6 bases from J, the junction kept 4 bases outside the gene matches. Donors consisted of healthy bone marrow donors. In the PCR, 60 Vbeta and 13 Jbeta primers were used. TCRdb's table, derived via immunoSEQ multiplex PCR, lists solely in-frame clones and lacks some. The repertoire holds about 170,000 clones, with 75% to 85% as singletons. Notes on this clone: Its target is not known.

Sequencing was carried out using PBMCs. The TCR was taken from a female donor in good health and CMV-seronegative. This chain links TRBV28 with TRBJ2-2; 10 bases agree with TRBD1. The CDR3 DNA sequence: TGTGCCAGCAGGGGGACAGGGGAAGCCGGGGAGCTGTTTTTT. This codes for CASRGTGEAGELFF. Full variable domain (remainder filled in from reference TRBV28 and TRBJ2-2): DVKVTQSSRYLVKRTGEKVFLECVQDMDHENMFWYRQDPGLGLRLIYFSYDVKMKEKGDIPEGYSVSREKKERFSLILESASTNQTSMYLCASRGTGEAGELFFGEGSRLTVL.